Shown below are 14 T cell receptor beta chains from a single sample sequenced in a study of cytomegalovirus exposure and HLA in healthy donors. Primers: 60 Vbeta forward and 13 Jbeta reverse. Data came from immunoSEQ multiplex PCR; TCRdb stores just in-frame clones and leaves some out. The profile shows 90,000 to 110,000 clones, roughly 70% of them singletons. The material sequenced was PBMCs. The origin of the receptors is a woman in her 70s in good health and CMV-seropositive.

This clone has only a few counts. The J gene is TRBJ1-1, the V gene TRBV10-1; TRBD1 might be the D (5 bases). CDR3 length: 15 residues. Germline values: CDR1 WNHNN, CDR2 SYGVQD (reference sequence). V lost 5 bases and J lost 3, with 16 bases in between. CDR3 region: CASSPTGSGDTEAFF. DNA of the CDR3: TGCGCCAGCAGTCCAACGGGGTCGGGGGACACTGAAGCTTTCTTT.

This clone was counted only a few times. The chain employs TRBV6-5 and TRBJ1-5, with D possibly TRBD1 on 5 matching bases. Germline CDR1 and CDR2: MNHEY and SVGAGI. CDR3 size: 13 residues. V lost 4 bases, J lost 4 bases, and 8 bases lay in between. In DNA, the CDR3 is TGTGCCAGCAGTTCTGACAGAAATCAGCCCCAGCATTTT. Its translation: CASSSDRNQPQHF.

V gene TRBV7-2 combines with J gene TRBJ1-2, with a weak D call TRBD1 (5 bases). CDR3 length: 13 residues. V gave up 6 bases and J gave up 4 bases, with 12 bases separating them. Looked up from germline, CDR1 is SGHTA and CDR2 is FQGNSA. CDR3: CASRAAGGYGYTF. The CDR3 coding sequence is TGTGCCAGCAGGGCCGCGGGGGGCTATGGCTACACCTTC. Supplemented by reference TRBV7-2 and TRBJ1-2, the full variable domain reads GAGVSQSPSNKVTEKGKDVELRCDPISGHTALYWYRQSLGQGLEFLIYFQGNSAPDKSGLPSDRFSAERTGGSVSTLTIQRTQQEDSAVYLCASRAAGGYGYTFGSGTRLTVV.

The chain carries TRBV6-5 and TRBJ1-2; D ambiguous. The germline gives CDR1 MNHEY, CDR2 SVGAGI. V was trimmed by 0 bases and J by 4 bases, leaving 9 bases between them. This CDR3 comprises 14 residues. CDR3 in amino acids: CASSYSTRLYGYTF. CDR3 nucleotide sequence: TGTGCCAGCAGTTACTCCACTCGCCTCTATGGCTACACCTTC.

The chain couples TRBV6-1 to TRBJ1-1; a possible D gene is TRBD1 (5 bases). The germline V and J ends were trimmed by 5 bases and 2 bases, with 9 bases remaining between them. Germline CDR1 and CDR2: MNHNS and SASEGT. This CDR3 spans 13 amino acids. This CDR3 reads CASSQQENTEAFF. CDR3 DNA: TGTGCCAGCAGTCAACAGGAAAACACTGAAGCTTTCTTT.

This chain links TRBV6-5 with TRBJ1-4; D may be TRBD1 (6 bases). Germline CDR1 reads MNHEY; CDR2 reads SVGAGI. Trimming stripped 2 bases from V and 7 bases from J, with 11 bases between. CDR3 length: 14 residues. The CDR3 coding sequence is TGTGCCAGCAGTTACAGGGAGACAGGTGAAAAACTGTTTTTT. As protein: CASSYRETGEKLFF.

This chain joins TRBV4-3 and TRBJ1-4; 7 bases agree with TRBD1. The CDR3 covers 16 residues. Germline CDR1 reads LGHNA; CDR2 reads YSLEER. Trimming at V came to 0 bases and at J to 4 bases, leaving 5 bases not matched to a gene. CDR3 loop: CASSQDGQVFNEKLFF. As DNA, the CDR3 is TGCGCCAGCAGCCAAGATGGACAGGTTTTTAATGAAAAACTGTTTTTT.

Worth noting for this clone: Other DNA sequences in the same sample also yield this CDR3. The J gene is TRBJ2-1, the V gene TRBV5-1; 10 bases are shared with TRBD2. This CDR3 spans 15 amino acids. The J segment lost 4 bases and the V segment lost 1 base, leaving 2 bases of the junction unmatched. CDR1 and CDR2 from the germline V gene are SGHRS and YFSETQ. The CDR3 DNA is TGCGCCAGCAGCTTGACTAGCGGGGCATACAATGAGCAGTTCTTC. Amino acids: CASSLTSGAYNEQFF. Full variable domain (rest looked up from reference TRBV5-1 and TRBJ2-1): KAGVTQTPRYLIKTRGQQVTLSCSPISGHRSVSWYQQTPGQGLQFLFEYFSETQRNKGNFPGRFSGRQFSNSRSEMNVSTLELGDSALYLCASSLTSGAYNEQFFGPGTRLTVL.

The genes are TRBV6-1 and TRBJ2-1, with 11 bases lining up with TRBD2. Germline values: CDR1 MNHNS, CDR2 SASEGT. The trim removed 9 bases at V and 4 bases at J, leaving 5 bases unmatched. The CDR3 is made up of 14 amino acids. The CDR3 protein is CASFSGGAYNEQFF. Here the CDR3 DNA reads TGTGCCAGTTTTAGCGGGGGGGCGTACAATGAGCAGTTCTTC.

V is TRBV18 and J is TRBJ2-7; TRBD2 matches at 13 bases. There are 15 residues in the CDR3. With 5 bases clipped from V and 2 bases from J, the junction kept 3 bases outside the gene matches. Germline V CDR1 and CDR2: KGHSH, LQKENI. CDR3 sequence (DNA): TGTGCCAGCTCATCCGGGACTAGCGGGACCTACGAGCAGTACTTC. This gives the protein CASSSGTSGTYEQYF.

The chain recombines TRBV25-1 with TRBJ1-5; D is uncertain. V lost 4 bases to trimming and J lost 0 bases, with 7 bases between them. Germline CDR1 reads MGHDK; CDR2 reads SYGVNS. The CDR3 sequence is 14 residues long. This CDR3 is CASSGAGSNQPQHF. The CDR3 nucleotides are TGTGCCAGCAGTGGAGCAGGTAGCAATCAGCCCCAGCATTTT.

This clone is a singleton in its sample. The chain carries TRBV5-1 and TRBJ1-2, with a tentative D call TRBD1 (6 bases). Trimming took 6 bases from V and 5 from J, leaving 17 bases between them. The CDR3 contains 14 residues. From germline, CDR1 is SGHRS and CDR2 YFSETQ. CDR3 loop: CASTTGGAGYGYTF. Here the CDR3 DNA reads TGCGCCAGCACAACCGGGGGGGCTGGGTATGGCTACACCTTC.

This chain uses TRBV19 with TRBJ1-1; TRBD1 matches at 9 bases. The CDR3 sequence is 14 residues long. Germline assignment: CDR1 LNHDA and CDR2 SQIVND (reference sequence). After removal of 7 bases from V and 4 bases from J, the junction contained 7 bases not matched to a gene. Here the CDR3 reads CASTALTGGTEAFF. CDR3 coding DNA: TGTGCCAGTACCGCCTTGACAGGGGGCACTGAAGCTTTCTTT.

This clone has just one count. The chain employs TRBV27 and TRBJ1-4; the D gene is possibly TRBD1 (5 bases). Deletions cut 3 bases from V and 7 bases from J, with 15 bases between. The CDR3 is 15 amino acids. The germline V gene encodes CDR1 MNHEY and CDR2 SMNVEV (reference sequence). The CDR3 nucleotides read TGTGCCAGCAGTTTTGGAAGGGGTAATGCTGAAAAACTGTTTTTT. Translating gives CASSFGRGNAEKLFF.